These 20 T cell receptor beta chains share one sample of origin, sequenced in a study of cytomegalovirus exposure and HLA in healthy donors. The study ran its PCR with 60 Vbeta and 13 Jbeta primers. Sequencing used immunoSEQ multiplex PCR; TCRdb keeps in-frame clones, though not all of them. The repertoire includes 150,000 or so clones, approximately 82% of them detected once, and approximately 1.3% sits in the top ten. Sequencing input: PBMCs. These receptors all stem from a man aged 25-45 years in good health and CMV-seropositive.

The chain has TRBV29-1 and TRBJ2-1, with 8 bases that match TRBD2. This CDR3 region has 13 residues. V gave up 7 bases and J gave up 9 bases; unmatched junction bases: 11. Germline V gives CDR1 SQVTM, CDR2 ANQGSEA. The CDR3 reads CSGRGLAVGEQFF. In DNA, the CDR3 is TGCAGCGGACGTGGACTAGCCGTTGGTGAGCAGTTCTTC.

The gene calls are TRBV7-9 and TRBJ2-7; TRBD1 agrees at 9 bases. Per the germline V gene, CDR1 is SEHNR and CDR2 is FQNEAQ (reference sequence). The CDR3 sequence is 14 residues long. V shed 3 bases and J 5 bases; nucleotides not matched to a gene: 5. This chain's CDR3 is CASSLRTGVNEQYF. The DNA of the CDR3 is TGTGCCAGCAGCTTGAGGACAGGGGTTAACGAGCAGTACTTC.

V is TRBV4-1 and J is TRBJ2-7; TRBD1 agrees at 8 bases. Per germline, CDR1 MGHRA and CDR2 YSYEKL. Trimming cost V 5 bases and J 0 bases; bases outside gene matches: 12. The CDR3 is 17 amino acids. CDR3 residues: CASSDRLRTGSSYEQYF. CDR3 DNA sequence: TGCGCCAGCAGCGACAGATTAAGGACAGGGAGCTCCTACGAGCAGTACTTC.

The V gene is TRBV7-2, the J gene TRBJ2-1, with TRBD1 matching over 8 bases. This CDR3 is built from 15 residues. The germline V gene has CDR1 SGHTA and CDR2 FQGNSA. V shed 0 bases, J shed 2 bases, and the junction held 0 bases outside the gene matches. The CDR3 protein is CASSLAGQAYNEQFF. As DNA, the CDR3 is TGTGCCAGCAGCTTAGCGGGACAGGCCTACAATGAGCAGTTCTTC.

The V call is TRBV20-1, the J call TRBJ2-4, with D perhaps TRBD2 (7 bases). Germline V lookup: CDR1 DFQATT, CDR2 SNEGSKA (reference sequence). This CDR3 comprises 11 residues. Trimming removed 2 bases at V and 14 bases at J, with 13 bases between. In nucleotides, the CDR3 is TGCAGTGCTAGATCAGGGGAGGGGAAGTACTTC. Translating it yields CSARSGEGKYF.

The chain has TRBV6-5 and TRBJ1-5; TRBD1 agrees at 7 bases. Unmatched junction bases numbered 8, after V lost 6 bases and J lost 3 bases. The CDR3 is 15 amino acids. Germline V gives CDR1 MNHEY, CDR2 SVGAGI. Here the CDR3 DNA reads TGTGCCAGCAGCAGGGGGACTGAACCCAATCAGCCCCAGCATTTT. Its translation: CASSRGTEPNQPQHF.

This sequence joins TRBV11-2 and TRBJ2-3, with D tentatively TRBD1 (6 bases). This CDR3 contains 14 residues. Germline loops: CDR1 SGHAT, CDR2 FQNNGV. Trimming removed 0 bases at V and 6 bases at J, with 10 bases between. CDR3 sequence reads: CASSLDQGPDTQYF. CDR3 DNA sequence: TGTGCCAGCAGCTTAGACCAGGGGCCGGATACGCAGTATTTT.

This clone has a handful of counts. The chain couples TRBV28 to TRBJ1-5; D is ambiguous. The CDR3 sequence is 16 residues long. Per germline, CDR1 MDHEN and CDR2 SYDVKM. V dropped 6 bases and J dropped 5 bases, with 20 bases sitting between them. CDR3 loop: CASRPGRRGKDQPQHF. The DNA of the CDR3 is TGTGCCAGCAGACCAGGACGGCGGGGAAAGGATCAGCCCCAGCATTTT.

This chain links TRBV19 with TRBJ1-1; D might be TRBD1 (6 bases). Germline values: CDR1 LNHDA, CDR2 SQIVND (reference sequence). This CDR3 is 13 amino acids long. V lost 3 bases, J lost 1 base, and 6 bases lay in between. The CDR3 reads CASSIRGNTEAFF. In nucleotides, the CDR3 is TGTGCCAGTAGTATCAGGGGGAACACTGAAGCTTTCTTT.

The chain joins TRBV18 to TRBJ2-5, with TRBD2 matching 10 bases. The ends lost 4 bases at V and 5 bases at J; junction bases unmatched: 16. Germline CDR1 KGHSH, CDR2 LQKENI. This CDR3 comprises 18 residues. The CDR3 bases are TGTGCCAGCTCACGTATCCCCACTAGCGGGGCCTCCAGGGAGACCCAGTACTTC. It encodes CASSRIPTSGASRETQYF.

In DNA, the CDR3 is TGTGCCAGCAGTTCCCCGGGGACAGGGGACTATGGCTACACCTTC. Protein sequence: CASSSPGTGDYGYTF. The rearrangement uses TRBV6-5 and TRBJ1-2; 10 bases match TRBD1. The CDR3 covers 15 residues. Germline CDR1 is MNHEY and CDR2 is SVGAGI. Trimming cost V 4 bases and J 3 bases; bases outside gene matches: 5.

This sequence joins TRBV6-6 and TRBJ2-1, with unresolved D. The V end was cut by 5 bases, the J end by 4 bases, with 3 bases between. The CDR3 covers 11 residues. CDR1 and CDR2 from the germline V gene are MNHNY and SVGAGI (reference sequence). DNA for the CDR3: TGTGCCAGCAGTCCGTACAATGAGCAGTTCTTC. Residues: CASSPYNEQFF.

In this sample, this clone turned up a few times. The chain combines TRBV4-1 with TRBJ1-2; D uncertain. V lost 1 base to trimming and J lost 4 bases, with 10 bases between them. There are 14 residues in the CDR3. Germline V lookup: CDR1 MGHRA, CDR2 YSYEKL. DNA for the CDR3: TGCGCCAGCAGCCAAGTGGGGAGCACCTATGGCTACACCTTC. Protein product: CASSQVGSTYGYTF.

Details on this clone: One junction end does not reproduce the germline sequence, and a read error may be involved. Other DNA sequences in the same sample also yield this CDR3. This sequence joins TRBV28 and TRBJ1-1; D is ambiguous. CDR3 length equals 13 residues. Germline assignment: CDR1 MDHEN and CDR2 SYDVKM. The CDR3 here is CASSSQPRTEAFF. CDR3 DNA: TGTGCCAGCAGTTCGCAACCGAGGACTGAGGCTTTCTTT.

V usage is TRBV14 and J usage is TRBJ2-7; tentative D call: TRBD1 (6 bases). Trimming stripped 4 bases from V and 2 bases from J, with 9 bases between. The CDR3 is 13 residues long. Germline CDR1 and CDR2: SGHDN and FVKESK. The DNA for the CDR3 is TGTGCCAGCAGCCTTCGGGACACCTACGAGCAGTACTTC. It codes for CASSLRDTYEQYF. Together with reference TRBV14 and TRBJ2-7, the CDR3 gives the full variable domain: EAGVTQFPSHSVIEKGQTVTLRCDPISGHDNLYWYRRVMGKEIKFLLHFVKESKQDESGMPNNRFLAERTGGTYSTLKVQPAELEDSGVYFCASSLRDTYEQYFGPGTRLTVT.

The chain recombines TRBV27 with TRBJ1-5, with a tentative D call TRBD1 (5 bases). Germline V gives CDR1 MNHEY, CDR2 SMNVEV (reference sequence). CDR3 size: 16 residues. Trimming stripped 0 bases from V and 1 base from J, with 10 bases between. In DNA form, the CDR3 reads TGTGCCAGCAGTTTATCCGGGGGAGGGAGCAATCAGCCCCAGCATTTT. Translation gives CASSLSGGGSNQPQHF.

The chain uses TRBV27 and TRBJ2-1, with TRBD2 identical over 10 bases. CDR1 MNHEY and CDR2 SMNVEV come from the germline V gene (reference sequence). CDR3 length equals 14 residues. V was pared by 7 bases and J by 9 bases, with 9 bases of the junction left unmatched. CDR3 amino acids: CASNSLAGDSEQFF. For the CDR3, the DNA is TGTGCCAGCAATTCCCTAGCGGGAGATAGTGAGCAGTTCTTC.

J is TRBJ2-7 and V is TRBV28; 10 bases map to TRBD1. V was clipped by 10 bases and J by 6 bases; unmatched bases: 9. Germline CDR1 and CDR2: MDHEN and SYDVKM. This CDR3 is 13 amino acids long. The CDR3 DNA reads as TGTGCCACTGGGTCGGGACAGGGGCTCGAGCAGTACTTC. It specifies CATGSGQGLEQYF. Based on the CDR3 plus reference TRBV28 and TRBJ2-7, the full variable domain is DVKVTQSSRYLVKRTGEKVFLECVQDMDHENMFWYRQDPGLGLRLIYFSYDVKMKEKGDIPEGYSVSREKKERFSLILESASTNQTSMYLCATGSGQGLEQYFGPGTRLTVT.

This CDR3 reads CASSVGLAGGPYNEQFF. DNA of the CDR3: TGTGCCAGCAGCGTGGGACTAGCGGGGGGGCCCTACAATGAGCAGTTCTTC. The chain carries TRBV7-6 and TRBJ2-1; 16 nucleotides match TRBD2. CDR1 and CDR2 from the germline V gene are SGHVS and FNYEAQ. The CDR3 has 17 residues. Unmatched junction bases numbered 3, after V lost 5 bases and J lost 2 bases.

This clone was picked up one time. The rearrangement joins TRBV28 to TRBJ1-5; 9 positions agree with TRBD1. There are 16 residues in the CDR3. CDR1 is MDHEN, CDR2 SYDVKM, per germline. V trimming: 5 bases; J trimming: 0 bases; junction bases outside the gene matches: 5. The CDR3 is CASSIRTGDSNQPQHF. The CDR3 DNA reads as TGTGCCAGCAGTATCCGGACAGGGGATAGCAATCAGCCCCAGCATTTT.